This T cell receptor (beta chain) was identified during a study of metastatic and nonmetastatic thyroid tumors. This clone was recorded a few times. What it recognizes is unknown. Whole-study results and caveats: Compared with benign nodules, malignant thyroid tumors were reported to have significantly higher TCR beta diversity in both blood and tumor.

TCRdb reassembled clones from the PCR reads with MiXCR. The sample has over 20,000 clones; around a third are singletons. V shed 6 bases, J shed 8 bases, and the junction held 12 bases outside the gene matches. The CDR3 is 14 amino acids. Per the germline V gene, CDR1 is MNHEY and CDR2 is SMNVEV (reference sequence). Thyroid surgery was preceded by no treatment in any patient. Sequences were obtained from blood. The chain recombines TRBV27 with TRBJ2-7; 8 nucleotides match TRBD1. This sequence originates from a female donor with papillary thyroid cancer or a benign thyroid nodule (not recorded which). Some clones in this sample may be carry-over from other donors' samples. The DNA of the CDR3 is TGTGCCAGCAGGCCCGCCCAAACAGGGGGGAAGCAGTACGTC. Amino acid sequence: CASRPAQTGGKQYV.